These 32 T cell receptor beta chains were sequenced from one sample in a study of T cell changes during pregnancy in multiple sclerosis. Profiling relied on immunoSEQ multiplex PCR, and the TCRdb table lists in-frame clones only, not all of them. Of 25,000 to 30,000 clones in the sample, roughly nine tenths were seen once. The sample consisted of CD8+ T cells from peripheral blood mononuclear cells, taken in the second trimester of pregnancy. The source of these receptors is a female donor with multiple sclerosis, enrolled in a pregnancy study.

The chain has TRBV27 and TRBJ2-3; the D gene is possibly TRBD1 (5 bases). Trimming pared 3 bases from V and 2 bases from J, leaving 12 bases between. CDR1 is MNHEY and CDR2 is SMNVEV in the germline V gene (reference sequence). The CDR3 length is 15 residues. The CDR3 DNA reads TGTGCCAGCAGTTTTTTGGACACCCTCACAGATACGCAGTATTTT. Encoded protein: CASSFLDTLTDTQYF.

This rearrangement joins TRBV6-5 to TRBJ2-7; 7 bases map to TRBD1. The CDR3 contains 14 residues. CDR1 MNHEY and CDR2 SVGAGI come from the germline V gene. The ends lost 2 bases at V and 5 bases at J; junction bases unmatched: 6. CDR3 nucleotides: TGTGCCAGCAGTTACGAGACAGGGAGTCACGAGCAGTACTTC. Its protein product is CASSYETGSHEQYF.

The chain carries TRBV7-3 and TRBJ2-2; perhaps TRBD1 as D (5 bases). Trimming shortened V by 6 bases and J by 4 bases, and 9 bases separated the two germline ends. The CDR3 runs 13 residues. Germline CDR1 reads SGHTA; CDR2 reads FQGTGA. In DNA form, the CDR3 reads TGTGCCAGCAGGCAGGGCGGCACCGGGGAGCTGTTTTTT. It yields the protein CASRQGGTGELFF.

The rearrangement links TRBV6-4 to TRBJ1-3, with 9 positions matching TRBD1. Germline assignment: CDR1 MRHNA and CDR2 SNTAGT. The CDR3 has 19 amino acids. Germline trimming cut 6 bases from V and 0 bases from J; bases unmatched to any gene: 15. CDR3 nucleotides: TGTGCCAGCAGGGGACAGGGTATAAAAATGGAACTCTCTGGAAACACCATATATTTT. This translates into CASRGQGIKMELSGNTIYF.

The rearrangement joins TRBV7-2 to TRBJ2-3; D is unclear. The V gene lost 2 bases and the J gene lost 6 bases, with 9 bases spanning the gap. Per germline, CDR1 SGHTA and CDR2 FQGNSA. This CDR3 contains 13 residues. The CDR3 coding sequence is TGTGCCAGCAGCTTAATAACGACTGATACGCAGTATTTT. It encodes CASSLITTDTQYF.

This clone was seen only a few times. Written as DNA, the CDR3 is TGTGCCAGCAGTGAACAGGCACACTCACCCCTCCACTTT. Translating it yields CASSEQAHSPLHF. The genes are TRBV25-1 and TRBJ1-6, with D uncertain. The CDR3 is 13 residues long. Germline V gene lookup returns CDR1 MGHDK and CDR2 SYGVNS. Trimming shortened V by 2 bases and J by 10 bases, and 9 bases separated the two germline ends.

This chain links TRBV4-3 with TRBJ1-4; no definite D call. The length of the CDR3 is 17 residues. Trimming removed 0 bases at V and 10 bases at J, with 21 bases between. Germline CDR1 reads LGHNA; CDR2 reads YSLEER. The chain's CDR3 is CASSQDSAETTIGKLFF. For the CDR3, the DNA is TGCGCCAGCAGCCAAGATTCGGCCGAGACAACCATTGGAAAACTGTTTTTT.

The sample holds a few counts of this clone. The chain links TRBV7-3 to TRBJ2-1, with a tentative D call TRBD2 (7 bases). This CDR3 is built from 15 residues. V was trimmed by 3 bases and J by 8 bases, leaving 17 bases between them. Germline CDR1 is SGHTA and CDR2 is FQGTGA. CDR3 bases: TGTGCCAGCAGCTTGGGAGGGGGGGGCATCGATGAGCAGTTCTTC. Protein: CASSLGGGGIDEQFF.

This chain uses TRBV5-4 with TRBJ2-2; possibly TRBD2 for D (5 bases). The germline V and J ends were trimmed by 7 bases and 4 bases, with 8 bases remaining between them. This CDR3 region has 12 residues. Germline CDR1 SGHNT, CDR2 YYREEE (reference sequence). The CDR3 is CASESGTGELFF. CDR3 coding DNA: TGTGCCAGCGAAAGCGGCACCGGGGAGCTGTTTTTT. Based on the CDR3 plus reference TRBV5-4 and TRBJ2-2, the full variable domain is ETGVTQSPTHLIKTRGQQVTLRCSSQSGHNTVSWYQQALGQGPQFIFQYYREEENGRGNFPPRFSGLQFPNYSSELNVNALELDDSALYLCASESGTGELFFGEGSRLTVL.

The rearrangement links TRBV19 to TRBJ2-7; perhaps TRBD2 as D (5 bases). The CDR3 has 15 amino acids. Germline CDR1 LNHDA, CDR2 SQIVND (reference sequence). The V gene lost 5 bases and the J gene lost 4 bases, with 18 bases spanning the gap. The CDR3 region has the DNA TGTGCCAGTAGTCCCGGACCCTCGGGGAATTACGAGCAGTACTTC. As protein: CASSPGPSGNYEQYF. Supplemented by reference TRBV19 and TRBJ2-7, the full variable domain reads DGGITQSPKYLFRKEGQNVTLSCEQNLNHDAMYWYRQDPGQGLRLIYYSQIVNDFQKGDIAEGYSVSREKKESFPLTVTSAQKNPTAFYLCASSPGPSGNYEQYFGPGTRLTVT.

Notes on this clone: One junction end disagrees with the germline gene, perhaps due to a read error. The chain carries TRBV27 and TRBJ2-7; 10 bases fit TRBD1. This CDR3 spans 14 amino acids. The germline gives CDR1 MNHEY, CDR2 SMNVEV (reference sequence). The CDR3 bases are TGTGCCAGCAGCTTATCCGGGACAGGGGACGAGCAGTACTTC. Translated, it gives CASSLSGTGDEQYF.

Written as DNA, the CDR3 is TGTGCCAGCAGACCGAAACAGGTCTCTAATGAAAAACTGTTTTTT. Translating gives CASRPKQVSNEKLFF. The genes are TRBV6-6 and TRBJ1-4, with D maybe TRBD1 (5 bases). The V end lost 6 bases, the J end lost 3 bases, and 14 bases lay between the germline ends. This CDR3 has 15 residues. In germline, CDR1 is MNHNY, CDR2 SVGAGI (reference sequence).

This clone was seen once. V and J are TRBV6-1 and TRBJ1-1, with D maybe TRBD1 (6 bases). Germline V gives CDR1 MNHNS, CDR2 SASEGT. The CDR3 totals 13 residues. V lost 7 bases and J lost 1, with 10 bases in between. CDR3 in DNA: TGTGCCAGCATCCCGGGACAGAACACTGAAGCTTTCTTT. Protein product: CASIPGQNTEAFF.

The chain carries TRBV9 and TRBJ2-3; D unresolved. In germline, CDR1 is SGDLS, CDR2 YYNGEE. The CDR3 covers 14 residues. V gave up 3 bases and J gave up 2 bases, with 10 bases separating them. The CDR3 spells CASSDPGATDTQYF. The CDR3 DNA is TGTGCCAGCAGCGACCCCGGTGCCACAGATACGCAGTATTTT.

This chain uses TRBV28 with TRBJ1-1, with D possibly being TRBD1 (5 bases). Germline CDR1 MDHEN, CDR2 SYDVKM. This CDR3 spans 14 amino acids. V lost 8 bases to trimming and J lost 1 base, with 14 bases between them. In DNA form, the CDR3 reads TGTGCCAGCGTACTCCGGGACTGGAACACTGAAGCTTTCTTT. This codes for CASVLRDWNTEAFF. Complete variable domain (other parts from reference TRBV28 and TRBJ1-1): DVKVTQSSRYLVKRTGEKVFLECVQDMDHENMFWYRQDPGLGLRLIYFSYDVKMKEKGDIPEGYSVSREKKERFSLILESASTNQTSMYLCASVLRDWNTEAFFGQGTRLTVV.

This rearrangement joins TRBV5-4 to TRBJ2-1, with TRBD2 identical over 7 bases. Germline assignment: CDR1 SGHNT and CDR2 YYREEE (reference sequence). The CDR3 is 13 amino acids. The J segment lost 9 bases and the V segment lost 4 bases, leaving 7 bases of the junction unmatched. CDR3 region: CASSGTGEGEQFF. The CDR3 DNA reads as TGTGCCAGCAGCGGAACGGGGGAGGGTGAGCAGTTCTTC.

CDR3 sequence reads: CASSSNSDSHTEAFF. CDR3 nucleotides: TGTGCCAGCAGTTCAAACTCGGACAGCCACACTGAAGCTTTCTTT. The chain recombines TRBV6-4 with TRBJ1-1; D might be TRBD1 (6 bases). Trimming stripped 5 bases from V and 3 bases from J, with 16 bases between. Germline values: CDR1 MRHNA, CDR2 SNTAGT. This CDR3 spans 15 amino acids.

The rearrangement joins TRBV7-9 to TRBJ2-5; possibly TRBD1 for D (6 bases). Trimming pared 8 bases from V and 4 bases from J, leaving 23 bases between. Germline CDR1 reads SEHNR; CDR2 reads FQNEAQ (reference sequence). The CDR3 has 16 residues. The CDR3 sequence is CASGPRQGQTRETQYF. The DNA of the CDR3 is TGTGCCAGCGGACCCCGGCAAGGACAGACACGAGAGACCCAGTACTTC.

The V and J genes are TRBV15 and TRBJ2-7; 9 bases match TRBD1. The CDR3 runs to 15 residues. V lost 4 bases to trimming and J lost 0 bases; unmatched junction nucleotides: 4. Germline CDR1 is LNHNV and CDR2 is YYDKDF (reference sequence). In nucleotides, the CDR3 is TGTGCCACCAGCACACAGGGGGCAGACTCCTACGAGCAGTACTTC. Amino acids: CATSTQGADSYEQYF.

V usage is TRBV4-3 and J usage is TRBJ1-1; possible D gene TRBD1, 5 bases. Between the trimmed V and J ends, which lost 1 base and 5 bases, there was a span of 14 bases. The CDR3 covers 15 residues. From germline, CDR1 is LGHNA and CDR2 YSLEER. DNA of the CDR3: TGCGCCAGCAGCCAAGGATCAGGGTATGGTACTGAAGCTTTCTTT. Its protein product is CASSQGSGYGTEAFF.

This rearrangement joins TRBV27 to TRBJ2-3; possible D gene TRBD1, 6 bases. There are 15 residues in the CDR3. V was cut by 2 bases and J by 0 bases, with 9 bases left in between. CDR1 MNHEY and CDR2 SMNVEV come from the germline V gene (reference sequence). The CDR3 reads CASSLDGGSTDTQYF. In nucleotides, the CDR3 is TGTGCCAGCAGTTTAGATGGGGGCAGCACAGATACGCAGTATTTT.

The V gene is TRBV11-3, the J gene TRBJ1-1; 9 bases map to TRBD1. The J segment lost 7 bases and the V segment lost 5 bases, leaving 8 bases of the junction unmatched. Per germline, CDR1 SGHNT and CDR2 YENEEA. CDR3 length equals 14 residues. CDR3 nucleotide sequence: TGTGCCAGCAGCCTAGCCGGGACAGGGAATGAAGCTTTCTTT. It translates to CASSLAGTGNEAFF.

V is TRBV10-3 and J is TRBJ2-1; 7 nucleotides align to TRBD1. Germline CDR1 and CDR2: ENHRY and SYGVKD. J lost 4 bases, V lost 3 bases, and 6 bases had no gene match. The CDR3 spans 15 residues. CDR3 protein: CAISDPGGRYNEQFF. CDR3 DNA sequence: TGTGCCATCAGTGACCCAGGGGGTAGATACAATGAGCAGTTCTTC.

The V and J genes are TRBV6-5 and TRBJ2-7, with 7 nucleotides matching TRBD1. There are 12 residues in the CDR3. Germline-derived CDR1 and CDR2 are MNHEY and SVGAGI. With V trimmed by 8 bases and J by 1 base, 2 bases remained unmatched. The CDR3 DNA reads as TGTGCCAGCGGGACAGCTTCCTACGAGCAGTACTTC. This translates into CASGTASYEQYF.

The rearrangement uses TRBV5-8 and TRBJ2-5; 9 nucleotides match TRBD2. This CDR3 spans 15 amino acids. Germline CDR1 is SGHTS and CDR2 is YDEGEE. Trimming removed 4 bases from V and 2 bases from J; junction bases left unmatched: 6. The CDR3 is CASSHYSGSQETQYF. CDR3 nucleotide sequence: TGTGCCAGCAGCCACTATAGCGGGAGTCAAGAGACCCAGTACTTC.

V gene TRBV7-9 combines with J gene TRBJ2-7; TRBD1 matches at 10 bases. The CDR3 is 15 amino acids. The V segment lost 2 bases and the J segment 5 bases; nucleotides outside the gene matches: 6. The germline CDR1 and CDR2 sequences are SEHNR and FQNEAQ (reference sequence). In nucleotides, the CDR3 is TGTGCCAGCAGCTTATCGACAGGGGGCGCGAACGAGCAGTACTTC. It specifies CASSLSTGGANEQYF. The full variable domain, in which reference TRBV7-9 and TRBJ2-7 provide the parts outside the CDR3, is DTGVSQNPRHKITKRGQNVTFRCDPISEHNRLYWYRQTLGQGPEFLTYFQNEAQLEKSRLLSDRFSAERPKGSFSTLEIQRTEQGDSAMYLCASSLSTGGANEQYFGPGTRLTVT.

The rearrangement joins TRBV27 to TRBJ2-3, with 10 nucleotides matching TRBD2. The CDR3 length is 15 residues. The trim removed 3 bases at V and 5 bases at J, leaving 5 bases unmatched. Germline assignment: CDR1 MNHEY and CDR2 SMNVEV (reference sequence). CDR3: CASSLGLAGVDTQYF. In DNA form, the CDR3 reads TGTGCCAGCAGTTTGGGGCTAGCGGGAGTAGATACGCAGTATTTT.

The gene calls are TRBV4-2 and TRBJ2-7; 9 bases line up with TRBD2. The CDR3 contains 18 residues. CDR1 and CDR2 from the germline V gene are LGHNA and YNFKEQ. Trimming at V came to 3 bases and at J to 5 bases, leaving 17 bases not matched to a gene. The CDR3 nucleotides are TGTGCCAGCAGCCAGCTTAAAAGGGGGCTAGGCGGGGGGGACGAGCAGTACTTC. Protein: CASSQLKRGLGGGDEQYF.

The chain joins TRBV2 to TRBJ1-3; TRBD1 aligns across 7 bases. V was clipped by 5 bases and J by 2 bases; unmatched bases: 6. CDR3 length: 15 amino acids. Germline V CDR1 and CDR2: SNHLY, FYNNEI. CDR3 in amino acids: CASSPRDRTGNTIYF. The CDR3 DNA follows: TGTGCCAGCAGTCCCCGGGACAGAACTGGAAACACCATATATTTT.

This clone has a single count. The rearrangement links TRBV5-6 to TRBJ2-7; 10 positions agree with TRBD1. J lost 4 bases, V lost 4 bases, and 5 bases had no gene match. Germline V gene data show CDR1 as SGHDT and CDR2 as YYEEEE. CDR3 length: 14 residues. Here the CDR3 reads CASSTGTGAYEQYF. The CDR3 DNA follows: TGTGCCAGCAGCACCGGGACAGGGGCTTACGAGCAGTACTTC. Combining the CDR3 with reference TRBV5-6 and TRBJ2-7 gives the whole variable domain DAGVTQSPTHLIKTRGQQVTLRCSPKSGHDTVSWYQQALGQGPQFIFQYYEEEERQRGNFPDRFSGHQFPNYSSELNVNALLLGDSALYLCASSTGTGAYEQYFGPGTRLTVT.

This chain uses TRBV14 with TRBJ2-7, with TRBD1 matching over 7 bases. V lost 5 bases to trimming and J lost 1 base; unmatched junction nucleotides: 5. The CDR3 totals 14 residues. Germline V lookup: CDR1 SGHDN, CDR2 FVKESK. The CDR3 DNA reads TGTGCCAGCAGCTGGAAACAGGGGTCCTACGAGCAGTACTTC. Translation gives CASSWKQGSYEQYF.

The chain has TRBV7-9 and TRBJ2-1; 10 positions agree with TRBD2. With 2 bases clipped from V and 7 bases from J, the junction kept 5 bases outside the gene matches. CDR1 and CDR2 from the germline V gene are SEHNR and FQNEAQ (reference sequence). This CDR3 spans 15 amino acids. CDR3 residues: CASSLLAGELNEQFF. The CDR3 coding sequence is TGTGCCAGCAGCTTACTAGCGGGAGAACTGAATGAGCAGTTCTTC.